This T cell receptor beta chain came from a study of blood T cell repertoires in COVID-19. Study overall: The United States, Italy and Spain supplied acute and convalescent COVID-19 samples. The analysed material was cDNA or gDNA that came from T cells, B-cell-depleted T cells, or PBMCs.

Authors' processing steps: Amplification of reference gene primers provided the estimated nucleated cell counts. TCRdb keeps only in-frame clones here, not all; method: immunoSEQ multiplex PCR. The D gene and trimming were derived from the DNA, and the V and J assignments and clone size from that table. The repertoire holds roughly 320,000 clones, 85% seen once, with about 7% in the top ten. Looked up from germline, CDR1 is MNHEY and CDR2 is SVGAGI. The CDR3 has 15 residues. Trimming left V 2 bases short and J 6 bases short, with 16 bases between. This clonotype originated in a human donor in a cohort sampled during active COVID-19. Sequencing was done on a sample of peripheral blood. This chain connects TRBV6-5 to TRBJ1-2; D gene uncertain. The CDR3 here is CASSYKTGLEHGYTF. The CDR3 DNA sequence: TGTGCCAGCAGTTACAAGACGGGTCTCGAGCATGGCTACACCTTC.